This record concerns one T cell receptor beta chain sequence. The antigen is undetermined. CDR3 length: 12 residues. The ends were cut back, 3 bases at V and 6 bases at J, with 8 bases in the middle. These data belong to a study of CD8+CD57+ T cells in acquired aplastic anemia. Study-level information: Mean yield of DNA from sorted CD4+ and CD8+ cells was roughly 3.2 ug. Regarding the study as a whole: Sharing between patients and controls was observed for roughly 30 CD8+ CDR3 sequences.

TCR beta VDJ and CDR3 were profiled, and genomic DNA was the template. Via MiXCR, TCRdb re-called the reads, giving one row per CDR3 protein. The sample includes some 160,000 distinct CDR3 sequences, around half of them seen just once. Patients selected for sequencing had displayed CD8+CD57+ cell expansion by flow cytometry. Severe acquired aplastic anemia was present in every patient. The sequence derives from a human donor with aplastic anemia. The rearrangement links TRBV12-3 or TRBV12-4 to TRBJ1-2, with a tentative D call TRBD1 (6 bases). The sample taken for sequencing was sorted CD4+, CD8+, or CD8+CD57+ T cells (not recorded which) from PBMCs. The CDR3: CASSFTGNGYTF. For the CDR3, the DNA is TGTGCCAGCAGTTTTACAGGGAATGGCTACACCTTC.